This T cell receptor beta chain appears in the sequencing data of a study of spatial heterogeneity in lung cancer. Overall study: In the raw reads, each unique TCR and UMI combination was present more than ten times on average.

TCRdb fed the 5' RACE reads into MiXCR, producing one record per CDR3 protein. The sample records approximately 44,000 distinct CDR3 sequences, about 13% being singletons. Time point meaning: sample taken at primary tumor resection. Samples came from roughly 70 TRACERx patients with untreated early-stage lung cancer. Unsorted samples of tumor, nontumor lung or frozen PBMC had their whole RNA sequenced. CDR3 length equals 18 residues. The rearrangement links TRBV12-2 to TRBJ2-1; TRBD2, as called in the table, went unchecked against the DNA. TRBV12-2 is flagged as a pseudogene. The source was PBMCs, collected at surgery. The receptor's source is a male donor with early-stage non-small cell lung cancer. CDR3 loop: CASRSGTSGGARRDEQFF. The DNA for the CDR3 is TGTGCAAGTCGCTCCGGGACTAGCGGGGGGGCCCGTAGGGATGAGCAGTTCTTC.